The sequence of this T cell receptor beta chain was determined in a study of blood T cell repertoires in COVID-19. V gave up 0 bases and J gave up 2 bases; unmatched junction bases: 9. The CDR3 covers 17 residues. TCRdb's copy holds only in-frame clones and misses some; the assay was immunoSEQ multiplex PCR. This sample has under 200,000 clones, with roughly 90% found just once. The V and J genes are TRBV23-1 and TRBJ2-7, with 8 bases aligning to TRBD2. TRBV23-1 belongs to the ORF category, with a function that is uncertain. Material for sequencing was PBMCs or T cells enriched from blood (not recorded which). This clonotype was obtained from a woman aged 45 to 65 who had recovered from COVID-19. The CDR3 sequence is CASSQSSSGFKTYEQYF. In DNA form, the CDR3 reads TGCGCCAGCAGTCAATCCTCTAGCGGGTTTAAAACCTACGAGCAGTACTTC.